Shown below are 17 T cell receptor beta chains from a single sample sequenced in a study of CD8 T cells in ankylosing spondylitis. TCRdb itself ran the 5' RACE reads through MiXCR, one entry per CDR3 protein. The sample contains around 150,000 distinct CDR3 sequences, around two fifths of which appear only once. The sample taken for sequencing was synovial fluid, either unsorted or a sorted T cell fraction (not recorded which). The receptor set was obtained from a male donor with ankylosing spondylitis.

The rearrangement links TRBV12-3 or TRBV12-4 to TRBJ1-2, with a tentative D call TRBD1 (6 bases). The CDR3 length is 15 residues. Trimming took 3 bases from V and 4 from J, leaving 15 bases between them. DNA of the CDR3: TGTGCCAGCAGTTTCGCAGGGGCGCCCGGCTATGGCTACACCTTC. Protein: CASSFAGAPGYGYTF.

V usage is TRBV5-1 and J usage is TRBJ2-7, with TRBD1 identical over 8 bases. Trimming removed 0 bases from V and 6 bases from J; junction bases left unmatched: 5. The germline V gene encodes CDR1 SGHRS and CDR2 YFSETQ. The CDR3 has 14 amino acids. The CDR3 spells CASSLGQGAAEQYF. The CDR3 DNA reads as TGCGCCAGCAGCTTGGGCCAGGGGGCCGCCGAGCAGTACTTC.

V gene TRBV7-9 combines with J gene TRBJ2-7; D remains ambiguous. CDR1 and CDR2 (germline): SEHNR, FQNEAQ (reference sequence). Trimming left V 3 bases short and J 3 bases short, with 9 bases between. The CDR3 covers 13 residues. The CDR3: CASSLTRDYEQYF. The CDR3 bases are TGTGCCAGCAGCTTGACCCGTGACTACGAGCAGTACTTC.

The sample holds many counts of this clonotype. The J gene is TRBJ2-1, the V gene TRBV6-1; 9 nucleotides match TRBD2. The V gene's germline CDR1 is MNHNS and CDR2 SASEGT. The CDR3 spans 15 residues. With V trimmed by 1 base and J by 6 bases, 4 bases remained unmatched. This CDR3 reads CASSEEGGGANEQFF. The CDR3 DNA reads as TGTGCCAGCAGTGAAGAGGGCGGGGGGGCCAATGAGCAGTTCTTC.

CDR3 protein: CASSPPRGGEREDNEQFF. The CDR3 DNA sequence: TGTGCCAGCAGCCCACCCCGAGGGGGGGAACGAGAGGACAATGAGCAGTTCTTC. This sequence joins TRBV3-1 and TRBJ2-1, with D tentatively TRBD2 (7 bases). Germline V gene sequence: CDR1 LGHDT, CDR2 YNNKEL (reference sequence). This CDR3 comprises 18 residues. Deletions cut 4 bases from V and 5 bases from J, with 24 bases between.

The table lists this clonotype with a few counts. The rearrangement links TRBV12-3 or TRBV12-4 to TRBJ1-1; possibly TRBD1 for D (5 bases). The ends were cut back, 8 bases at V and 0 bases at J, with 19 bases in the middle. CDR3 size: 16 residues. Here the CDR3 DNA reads TGTGCCAGCTGCGCGGGGCGCAGGGTCGTGAACACTGAAGCTTTCTTT. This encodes CASCAGRRVVNTEAFF.

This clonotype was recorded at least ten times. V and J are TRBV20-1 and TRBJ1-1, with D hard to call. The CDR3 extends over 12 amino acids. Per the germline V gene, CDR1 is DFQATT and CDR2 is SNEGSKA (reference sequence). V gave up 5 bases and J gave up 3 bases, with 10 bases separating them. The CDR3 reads CSAGEGDTEAFF. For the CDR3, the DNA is TGCAGTGCTGGGGAGGGAGACACTGAAGCTTTCTTT.

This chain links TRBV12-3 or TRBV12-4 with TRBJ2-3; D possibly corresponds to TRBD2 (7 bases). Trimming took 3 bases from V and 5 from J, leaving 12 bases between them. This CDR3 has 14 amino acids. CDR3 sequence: CASSFEGGGDTQYF. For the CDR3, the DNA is TGTGCCAGCAGTTTTGAGGGGGGGGGAGATACGCAGTATTTT.

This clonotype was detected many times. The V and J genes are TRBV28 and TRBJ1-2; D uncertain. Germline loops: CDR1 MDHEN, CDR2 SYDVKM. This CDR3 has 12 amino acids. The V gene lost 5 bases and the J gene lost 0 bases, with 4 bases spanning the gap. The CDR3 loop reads CASSESNYGYTF. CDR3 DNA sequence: TGTGCCAGCAGTGAATCTAACTATGGCTACACCTTC.

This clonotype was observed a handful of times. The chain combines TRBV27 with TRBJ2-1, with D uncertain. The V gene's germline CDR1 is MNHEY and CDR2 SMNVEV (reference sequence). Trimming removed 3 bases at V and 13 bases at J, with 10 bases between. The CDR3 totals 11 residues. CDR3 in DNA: TGTGCCAGCAGTTTCCCCCCTACACAGTTCTTC. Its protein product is CASSFPPTQFF.

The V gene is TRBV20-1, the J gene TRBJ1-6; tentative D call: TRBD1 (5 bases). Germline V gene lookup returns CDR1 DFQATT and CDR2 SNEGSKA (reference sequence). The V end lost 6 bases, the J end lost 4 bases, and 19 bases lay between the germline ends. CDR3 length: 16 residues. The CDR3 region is CSALRVLRWYNSPLHF. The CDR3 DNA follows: TGCAGTGCCCTCAGGGTGCTTAGGTGGTATAATTCACCCCTCCACTTT.

The CDR3 region is CASSQTVDNEQFF. DNA of the CDR3: TGTGCCAGCAGCCAAACAGTAGACAATGAGCAGTTCTTC. This chain links TRBV13 with TRBJ2-1; D not certain. This CDR3 has 13 residues. The germline V gene has CDR1 PRHDT and CDR2 FYEKMQ (reference sequence). Trimming pared 5 bases from V and 5 bases from J, leaving 10 bases between.

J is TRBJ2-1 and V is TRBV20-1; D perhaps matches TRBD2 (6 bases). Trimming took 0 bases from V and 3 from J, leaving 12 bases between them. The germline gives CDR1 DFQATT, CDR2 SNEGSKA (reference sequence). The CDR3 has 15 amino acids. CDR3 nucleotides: TGCAGTGCTAGAGATTTTTGGCGGGACTACAATGAGCAGTTCTTC. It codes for CSARDFWRDYNEQFF.

The CDR3 DNA reads as TGTGCCAGCAGTGTAGGTGAGGACAGGAGCTCCTACAATGAGCAGTTCTTC. Translation: CASSVGEDRSSYNEQFF. The V and J genes are TRBV2 and TRBJ2-1, with TRBD1 identical over 7 bases. The germline CDR1 and CDR2 sequences are SNHLY and FYNNEI. Trimming removed 4 bases from V and 0 bases from J; junction bases left unmatched: 9. CDR3 length equals 17 residues.

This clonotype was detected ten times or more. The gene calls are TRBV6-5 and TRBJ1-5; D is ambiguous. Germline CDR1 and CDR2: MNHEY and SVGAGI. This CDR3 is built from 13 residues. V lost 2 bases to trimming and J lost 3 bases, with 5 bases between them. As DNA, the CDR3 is TGTGCCAGCAGTTACGGGTACAATCAGCCCCAGCATTTT. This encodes CASSYGYNQPQHF.

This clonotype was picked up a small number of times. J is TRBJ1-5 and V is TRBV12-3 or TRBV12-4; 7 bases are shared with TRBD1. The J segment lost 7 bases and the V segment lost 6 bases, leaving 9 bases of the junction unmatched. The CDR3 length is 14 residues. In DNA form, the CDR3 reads TGTGCCAGCAGGACAGACAGGGATGAACAGCCCCAGCATTTT. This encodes CASRTDRDEQPQHF.

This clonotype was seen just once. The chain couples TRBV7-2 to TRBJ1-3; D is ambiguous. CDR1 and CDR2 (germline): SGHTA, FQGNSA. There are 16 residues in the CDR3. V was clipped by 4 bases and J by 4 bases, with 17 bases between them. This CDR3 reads CASSYRSMVSGNTIYF. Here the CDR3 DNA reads TGTGCCAGCAGCTACCGGAGTATGGTCTCAGGAAACACCATATATTTT.